The present entry profiles one T cell receptor (beta chain) with its context. The antigen remains unidentified. Germline V gene data show CDR1 as SGDLS and CDR2 as YYNGEE. V dropped 2 bases and J dropped 1; count of bases not matched to a gene: 2. The CDR3 length is 15 residues. These data come from a study of shared clonotypes between healthy human individuals. General study findings and limits: Relative to their counterparts shared across all four donors, non-shared clonotypes exhibited diminished generation probabilities. Across a handful of donors, naive CD4 shared around 5.4%, naive CD8 under 4%, memory CD4 roughly 2.4%, memory CD8 0.35% to 0.5%. Relative to memory subsets, naive subsets generally showed larger estimated richness.

Using immunoSEQ multiplex PCR, the repertoire was profiled, and TCRdb retains in-frame clones only, with some absent. The data show about 2 million clones, about 95% seen once. CD45RO negativity and positive selection for CCR7 defined naive CD8 cells, a population that excluded terminally differentiated effector memory CD45RA+ cells. This rearrangement joins TRBV9 to TRBJ2-2, with 7 bases lining up with TRBD1. This TCR was recovered from a young man in good health. Material for sequencing was naive CD8+ T cells sorted from blood. The CDR3 reads CASSVDRVNTGELFF. The CDR3 DNA is TGTGCCAGCAGCGTCGACAGGGTGAACACCGGGGAGCTGTTTTTT.